The 20 T cell receptor beta chains in this list originate from one sample, sequenced in a study of breast tumors, draining lymph nodes, adjacent tissues. The lymph nodes were axillary draining lymph nodes from breast cancer patients. From the multiplex PCR reads, TCRdb called clonotypes with MiXCR, one entry per CDR3 protein. The sample includes roughly 130,000 distinct CDR3 sequences, 15% to 20% seen only once; the top ten take 3.5% to 4.5%. The specimen was axillary lymph node tissue. The receptors stem from a female donor with breast cancer. Some clones in this sample may be carry-over from other donors' samples.

Regarding this clonotype: A read error may explain this, as a much larger clone is one base away. The chain links TRBV20-1 to TRBJ2-1, with 13 bases fitting TRBD2. The CDR3 is made up of 17 amino acids. Germline V lookup: CDR1 DFQATT, CDR2 SNEGSKA (reference sequence). CDR3 bases: TGCAGTGCCAGGGGGACTAGCGGGGCTCGCTCCTACAGTGAGCAGTTCTTC. Encoded protein: CSARGTSGARSYSEQFF.

There are many counts of this clonotype. The rearrangement uses TRBV7-8 and TRBJ2-1; tentative D call: TRBD1 (6 bases). Germline V gene sequence: CDR1 SGHVS, CDR2 FQNEAQ. CDR3 length: 15 amino acids. The V gene lost 3 bases and the J gene lost 4 bases, with 13 bases spanning the gap. Here the CDR3 reads CASSFSGTIYNEQFF. The DNA for the CDR3 is TGTGCCAGCAGCTTTTCCGGGACAATATACAATGAGCAGTTCTTC.

This clonotype has just a few counts. This chain connects TRBV7-6 to TRBJ2-4, with D possibly being TRBD1 or TRBD2 (5 bases each). Germline V lookup: CDR1 SGHVS, CDR2 FNYEAQ. This CDR3 is built from 15 residues. V gave up 0 bases and J gave up 8 bases, with 14 bases separating them. CDR3 sequence (DNA): TGTGCCAGCAGCTTAGCGTCCGGGACGGGCGACATTCAGTACTTC. Translation: CASSLASGTGDIQYF. The whole variable domain, filled in from reference TRBV7-6 and TRBJ2-4, reads GAGVSQSPRYKVTKRGQDVALRCDPISGHVSLYWYRQALGQGPEFLTYFNYEAQQDKSGLPNDRFSAERPEGSISTLTIQRTEQRDSAMYRCASSLASGTGDIQYFGAGTRLSVL.

This clonotype was recorded at least ten times. The chain links TRBV2 to TRBJ1-5, with D possibly being TRBD1 (6 bases). CDR1 is SNHLY and CDR2 is FYNNEI in the germline V gene. V dropped 5 bases and J dropped 0 bases, with 8 bases sitting between them. The CDR3 extends over 14 amino acids. The CDR3 region is CASSWTDSNQPQHF. Written as DNA, the CDR3 is TGTGCCAGCAGTTGGACAGATAGCAATCAGCCCCAGCATTTT. Full variable domain (remainder filled in from reference TRBV2 and TRBJ1-5): EPEVTQTPSHQVTQMGQEVILRCVPISNHLYFYWYRQILGQKVEFLVSFYNNEISEKSEIFDDQFSVERPDGSNFTLKIRSTKLEDSAMYFCASSWTDSNQPQHFGDGTRLSIL.

The rearrangement uses TRBV30 and TRBJ1-3; the D gene is possibly TRBD1 (5 bases). The CDR3 is 15 amino acids. Germline V CDR1 and CDR2: GTSNPN, SVGIG (reference sequence). V lost 0 bases and J 4 bases, leaving 13 bases between the germline ends. The CDR3 is CAWSVGAARGNTIYF. The CDR3 region has the DNA TGTGCCTGGAGTGTAGGGGCAGCAAGGGGAAACACCATATATTTT.

A remark on this clonotype: Just one base apart from a much larger clone, this may be a read error. The chain uses TRBV4-1 and TRBJ2-1; D could derive from TRBD1 or TRBD2 (5 bases each). CDR1 and CDR2 (germline): MGHRA, YSYEKL. The CDR3 spans 16 residues. V was clipped by 0 bases and J by 3 bases, with 12 bases between them. This CDR3 is CASSQDGAPLYNEQFF. DNA for the CDR3: TGCGCCAGCAGCCAAGACGGGGCGCCCCTCTACAATGAGCAGTTCTTC.

This clonotype was detected a few times. The chain uses TRBV3-1 and TRBJ2-1, with 7 bases lining up with TRBD1. V shed 6 bases, J shed 0 bases, and the junction held 5 bases outside the gene matches. The CDR3 has 15 amino acids. The germline V gene has CDR1 LGHDT and CDR2 YNNKEL (reference sequence). CDR3 protein: CASRPNRGSYNEQFF. CDR3 nucleotides: TGTGCCAGCAGACCTAACAGGGGCTCCTACAATGAGCAGTTCTTC.

This clonotype showed up many times. This chain links TRBV11-2 with TRBJ2-7, with a possible D match to TRBD1 (6 bases). Trimming took 0 bases from V and 2 from J, leaving 14 bases between them. The CDR3 totals 16 residues. Per the germline V gene, CDR1 is SGHAT and CDR2 is FQNNGV. This CDR3 is CASSLDLGAYTYEQYF. The DNA of the CDR3 is TGTGCCAGCAGCTTAGATCTGGGGGCCTATACCTACGAGCAGTACTTC.

This clonotype was counted ten times or more. V usage is TRBV12-3 or TRBV12-4 and J usage is TRBJ1-4; 8 nucleotides line up with TRBD1. This CDR3 is built from 19 residues. Trimming took 1 base from V and 8 from J; bases not matched to a gene: 18. The CDR3 region has the DNA TGTGCCAGCAGTTTAGAGTTAAGGACAGGGAACTTAAGTGAGGAAAAACTGTTTTTT. Protein: CASSLELRTGNLSEEKLFF.

This clonotype was seen ten or more times. V is TRBV15 and J is TRBJ2-7; 8 bases agree with TRBD1. CDR1 is LNHNV, CDR2 YYDKDF, per germline (reference sequence). After removal of 0 bases from V and 3 bases from J, the junction contained 7 bases not matched to a gene. The CDR3 sequence is 16 residues long. In nucleotides, the CDR3 is TGTGCCACCAGCAGAGATCAGGGGGCGAGATACTACGAGCAGTACTTC. It encodes CATSRDQGARYYEQYF.

This clonotype was observed at least ten times. V is TRBV19 and J is TRBJ1-5; D gene uncertain. There are 10 residues in the CDR3. The germline V gene encodes CDR1 LNHDA and CDR2 SQIVND (reference sequence). V was shortened by 7 bases and J by 4 bases, with 2 bases between the two germline ends. The CDR3 DNA reads TGTGCCAGTACGAATCAGCCCCAGCATTTT. Translating gives CASTNQPQHF. The complete variable domain, with remaining parts taken from reference TRBV19 and TRBJ1-5, reads DGGITQSPKYLFRKEGQNVTLSCEQNLNHDAMYWYRQDPGQGLRLIYYSQIVNDFQKGDIAEGYSVSREKKESFPLTVTSAQKNPTAFYLCASTNQPQHFGDGTRLSIL.

This clonotype was recorded at least ten times. The V and J genes are TRBV15 and TRBJ2-1, with TRBD2 identical over 9 bases. CDR3 length equals 16 residues. Germline loops: CDR1 LNHNV, CDR2 YYDKDF (reference sequence). V shed 1 base and J 7 bases; nucleotides not matched to a gene: 8. The CDR3 region is CATSRVRGRALNEQFF. The CDR3, as DNA: TGTGCCACCAGCAGAGTTCGCGGGAGGGCCCTAAATGAGCAGTTCTTC.

This clonotype was seen ten or more times. The chain links TRBV3-1 to TRBJ2-3; TRBD2 agrees at 11 bases. This CDR3 comprises 17 residues. From germline, CDR1 is LGHDT and CDR2 YNNKEL (reference sequence). V lost 0 bases and J lost 3; bases outside the gene matches: 5. The CDR3 sequence is CASSQDLAGGGTDTQYF. The CDR3 coding sequence is TGTGCCAGCAGCCAAGACCTAGCGGGAGGTGGAACAGATACGCAGTATTTT.

This clonotype occurred many times. The rearrangement joins TRBV4-1 to TRBJ1-6; tentatively, D is TRBD1 (5 bases). Germline assignment: CDR1 MGHRA and CDR2 YSYEKL. This CDR3 contains 16 residues. The germline V and J ends were trimmed by 0 bases and 9 bases, with 15 bases remaining between them. CDR3 sequence reads: CASSQEFSGLTSPLHF. The DNA of the CDR3 is TGCGCCAGCAGCCAAGAATTTTCAGGGCTCACTTCACCCCTCCACTTT.

This clonotype was seen repeatedly, ten times or more. The chain is built from TRBV6-1 and TRBJ1-2, with a tentative D call TRBD1 (5 bases). The ends were cut back, 4 bases at V and 9 bases at J, with 9 bases in the middle. Germline CDR1 and CDR2: MNHNS and SASEGT. This CDR3 has 11 amino acids. The CDR3 bases are TGTGCCAGCAGTGCGACAGTTCGCTACACCTTC. It specifies CASSATVRYTF.

For this clonotype: This could be a read error, since a much larger clone is one nucleotide away. This sequence joins TRBV5-4 and TRBJ2-5, with TRBD2 matching over 8 bases. CDR1 and CDR2 (germline): SGHNT, YYREEE (reference sequence). J gave up 2 bases and V 6 bases, and 12 bases lay outside the gene matches. The CDR3 is made up of 16 amino acids. The CDR3 sequence is CASTTQSPGGQETQYF. The CDR3 DNA reads TGTGCCAGCACCACCCAATCGCCGGGGGGGCAAGAGACCCAGTACTTC.

This clonotype was observed once. The chain combines TRBV11-2 with TRBJ2-3; D unclear. CDR1 and CDR2 from the germline V gene are SGHAT and FQNNGV. The CDR3 loop spans 12 amino acids. Trimming took 8 bases from V and 2 from J, leaving 8 bases between them. CDR3 sequence reads: CASGEDTDTQYF. CDR3 nucleotide sequence: TGTGCCAGCGGTGAGGACACAGATACGCAGTATTTT.

CDR3 bases: TGCGCCAGCAGTGGAGCAGCGGGGGGCCTATACACCGGGGAGCTGTTTTTT. Encoded protein: CASSGAAGGLYTGELFF. The chain recombines TRBV10-2 with TRBJ2-2, with 9 bases that match TRBD2. Germline V gene data show CDR1 as WSHSY and CDR2 as SAAADI. The ends lost 4 bases at V and 3 bases at J; junction bases unmatched: 9. The CDR3 has 17 residues.

In this sample, this clonotype turned up many times. The chain employs TRBV4-2 and TRBJ1-4; 7 bases agree with TRBD1. Germline trimming cut 1 base from V and 8 bases from J; bases unmatched to any gene: 13. Per the germline V gene, CDR1 is LGHNA and CDR2 is YNFKEQ. This CDR3 region has 17 residues. The CDR3 loop reads CASSQVTHPTGYEKLFF. The CDR3 nucleotides read TGTGCCAGCAGCCAAGTTACTCATCCGACAGGGTACGAAAAACTGTTTTTT.

Worth noting for this clonotype: This clone may be a read error of a much larger clone one base away. The gene calls are TRBV19 and TRBJ1-6; weak D call: TRBD1 (6 bases). Germline assignment: CDR1 LNHDA and CDR2 SQIVND (reference sequence). V was trimmed by 3 bases and J by 4 bases, leaving 16 bases between them. The CDR3 runs to 17 residues. In DNA form, the CDR3 reads TGTGCCAGTAGTATCTGCTTACAGGGAGGATATAATTCACCCCTCCACTTT. Its translation: CASSICLQGGYNSPLHF.